This TCR beta chain was sequenced during a study of T cell responses to AZD1222 COVID-19 vaccine. TCRdb's table, derived via immunoSEQ multiplex PCR, lists solely in-frame clones and lacks some. Of some 110,000 clones detected, approximately 91% appear once; the ten largest clones hold around 19%. The ends were cut back, 3 bases at V and 0 bases at J, with 12 bases in the middle. CDR3 length: 16 residues. Germline assignment: CDR1 MRHNA and CDR2 SNTAGT. Sequencing used peripheral blood, obtained on day 0 of AZD1222 vaccination. The chain recombines TRBV6-4 with TRBJ1-5; D uncertain. The sequence was collected from an adult in good health. The DNA for the CDR3 is TGTGCCAGCAGTGAACACAGAGTACATAGCAATCAGCCCCAGCATTTT. It translates to CASSEHRVHSNQPQHF.